This TCR beta chain was documented in a study of T cells after yellow fever vaccination (dated by TCRdb to the late 2010s). Regarding the research as a whole: The SMART-Seq v4 Ultra Low Input RNA kit was used to prepare libraries from fractions with low cell numbers. To track T-cell clones before and after primary and booster YFV17D yellow fever vaccination, bulk TCR alpha and beta repertoires were sequenced longitudinally. Two healthy male donors, one aged 18 to 29 and one aged 30 to 40 years, were included in the cohort. Blood was collected at multiple timepoints before and after primary and secondary immunization, and bulk PBMC replicates and cell subsets were isolated.

Synthesis of TCR cDNA relied on 5'RACE template switching, a step that introduced a universal primer site along with unique molecular identifiers. Priming of cDNA synthesis was performed from both the TCR alpha and TCR beta constant segments. Libraries were amplified in two PCR steps, with sample barcodes and sequencing adapters added in the second step. Sequencing of libraries was done on Illumina HiSeq 2500 (2x100 bp) or NovaSeq (2x150 bp). The authors' pipeline ran thus. Reads were demultiplexed and collapsed into UMI consensus sequences with MIGEC, and V(D)J alignment was performed with MiXCR. Using edgeR on replicate PBMC samples, clonotypes were called vaccine-responding if FDR was below 0.01 and the log2 fold change was above 5 up to day 15. Each bulk clonotype received a CD4 or CD8 identity based on whether the sequenced CD4 or CD8 repertoire contained that clonotype at higher abundance. TCRdb took the public reads, trimmed them with fastp at Q25, ran MiXCR for clone calling and kept in-frame beta chains. One record per CDR3 amino acid sequence lists the most common genes and DNA. In this record, the V and J calls reflect TCRdb's handling and not the investigators' own analysis. Across this sample there are 250,000 to 350,000 distinct CDR3 sequences, with around 6.8% seen only once. 15% to 20% of the sample is taken by the ten largest.

Worth noting for this clonotype: Its specific antigen is unknown. One end of the junction varies from germline; a read error may be responsible.

Broader findings and caveats from the paper: Most clones expanded after primary vaccination were re-detected after the booster (96% of CD4 and around 88% of CD8), suggesting broad memory maintenance. Compared with the primary T-cell response, the secondary T-cell response was weaker but faster, peaking on day 5 rather than day 15. Computational filtering was needed because FACS-sorted repertoires could contain abundant contaminating clonotypes from the bulk population. A small fraction of clonotypes appeared in both the CD4 and CD8 compartments, likely as a result of convergent recombination. Because the study included only two donors, the extent to which the findings can be generalized is limited.

The CDR3, cysteine through phenylalanine, is 12 amino acids long. Only the CDR3 portion is preserved as DNA: 36 bases, with reading frame beginning at the first base. CDR1 and CDR2, looked up from the germline V gene, are KGHSH and LQKENI. The treatment or condition label of this sample denotes: live attenuated yellow fever vaccine strain. Two biological replicates of bulk PBMCs were collected at each blood-draw timepoint. A standard Ficoll-Paque protocol was used to isolate PBMCs from peripheral blood. TriZol was used to extract RNA from bulk PBMCs, from CD4 and CD8 fractions, and from dextramer-positive and dextramer-negative fractions.

Recombination linked TRBV18 to TRBJ1-1; the D gene cannot be named for sure. This clonotype originated in a man in his late teens or twenties who received the YFV17D yellow fever vaccine. This specimen consisted of PBMCs, obtained about 41 days after the first yellow fever vaccination. The nucleotide sequence is TGTGCCGGCTCACAAAGGGCGGCTGAAGCTTTCTTT. The resulting protein is CAGSQRAAEAFF.